This paragraph reports one T cell receptor beta chain. Its antigen is unidentified. The observed sequence ends 3 residues before the CDR3 terminus, with the missing tail filled in from the germline J gene. Trimming removed 3 bases from V and 2 bases from J, with 8 bases in between. Germline V gene lookup returns CDR1 LNHDA and CDR2 SQIVND (reference sequence). The CDR3 length is 13 residues. This sample was taken from a study of Tregs in tolerant kidney transplant recipients. General observations from the study: Biological reproducibility was not directly addressed in this study. The most relevant donor-specific Treg TCRbeta repertoire apparently came from expansion with activated donor B cells.

Related graft donors supplied nonmyeloablative bone marrow transplants, and mixed chimerism was transient. Unstimulated regulatory T cells (CD4+CD25+CD127-), CD4+CD25- non-regulatory cells, CD4 and CD8 cells were FACS-sorted from thawed PBMCs. Produced via immunoSEQ multiplex PCR; TCRdb's table is partial and in-frame only. The sample holds about 5,300 clones. This sequence joins TRBV19 and TRBJ2-7; tentative D call: TRBD1 (5 bases). The receptor's source is a human patient who received a combined kidney and bone marrow transplant. Some T cells may originate from the graft donor. The source material was CD4+ T cells from blood (PBMCs), sampled 14 months after the transplant. The sequenced part of the CDR3 DNA is TGTGCCAGTAGTATGGGCAGGGCCTACGAG. Translated, it gives CASSMGRAYE. In full, the CDR3 reads CASSMGRAYEQYF.